This T cell receptor beta chain was captured in a study of neurological immune-mediated disorders. Study-wide findings and caveats: Across subjects, expanded clones had no CDR3 amino acid sequences in common, pointing to private repertoires in all groups.

This clonotype has ten or more counts. Its antigen is unknown. Time point defined: technical triplicate 3. 2 million unsorted PBMCs were stored in RNAlater at -80 °C before RNA extraction. The CDR3 consists of 13 residues. Germline CDR1 DFQATT, CDR2 SNEGSKA (reference sequence). V was trimmed by 4 bases and J by 7 bases, leaving 17 bases between them. Synthesis of cDNA was accomplished via 5'RACE employing 10-nucleotide random UMIs. Sequencing runs each generated in excess of 190 million TCR-beta sequences derived from 15-18 subjects. TCRdb re-analysed the 5' RACE reads in MiXCR, keeping a single row per CDR3 protein. This table has about 44,000 distinct CDR3 sequences, 20% to 25% appearing once.

The gene calls are TRBV20-1 and TRBJ2-7, with a possible D match to TRBD1 (6 bases). The clonotype was recovered from a man aged 55 to 70 with HTLV-1-associated myelopathy (HAM/TSP). Specimen: PBMCs. The CDR3, as DNA: TGCAGTGCTATTAAACTAGGGCAGGGGGAGCAGTACTTC. It yields the protein CSAIKLGQGEQYF.